Given below is one TCR beta chain in context. No antigen is known for it. The CDR3 is made up of 14 amino acids. V lost 6 bases and J lost 2; bases outside the gene matches: 3. Per germline, CDR1 LNHDA and CDR2 SQIVND (reference sequence). This specimen belongs to a study of T cell responses to AZD1222 COVID-19 vaccine. Clones were sequenced by immunoSEQ multiplex PCR, and TCRdb holds only the in-frame ones, with some missing. The profile covers 120,000 to 150,000 clones, with around 84% appearing a single time and 5% to 6% taken by the ten largest. Study results and limitations: A rise in Spike-specific TCR breadth and depth followed two AZD1222 doses.

This chain uses TRBV19 with TRBJ2-2, with TRBD2 matching 7 bases. This TCR was sampled from an adult who received the AZD1222 COVID-19 vaccine. This specimen consisted of peripheral blood, obtained 28 days after the second AZD1222 dose. The DNA for the CDR3 is TGTGCCAGTAGAAGCGGGGATAACACCGGGGAGCTGTTTTTT. As protein: CASRSGDNTGELFF.